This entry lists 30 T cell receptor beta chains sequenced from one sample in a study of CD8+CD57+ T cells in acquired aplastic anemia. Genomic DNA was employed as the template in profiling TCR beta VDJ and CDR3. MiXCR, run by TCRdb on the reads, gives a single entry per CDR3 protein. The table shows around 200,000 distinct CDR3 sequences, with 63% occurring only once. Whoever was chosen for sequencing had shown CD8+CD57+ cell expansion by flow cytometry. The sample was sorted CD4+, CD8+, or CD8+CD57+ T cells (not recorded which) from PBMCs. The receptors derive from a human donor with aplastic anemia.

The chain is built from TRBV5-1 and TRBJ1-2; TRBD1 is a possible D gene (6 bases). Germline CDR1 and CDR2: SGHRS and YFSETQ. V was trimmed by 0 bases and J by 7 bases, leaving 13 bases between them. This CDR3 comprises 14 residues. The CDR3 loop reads CASSLVQGVSGYTF. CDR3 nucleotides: TGCGCCAGCAGCTTGGTACAGGGCGTAAGTGGCTACACCTTC. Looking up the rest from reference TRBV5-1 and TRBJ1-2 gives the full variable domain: KAGVTQTPRYLIKTRGQQVTLSCSPISGHRSVSWYQQTPGQGLQFLFEYFSETQRNKGNFPGRFSGRQFSNSRSEMNVSTLELGDSALYLCASSLVQGVSGYTFGSGTRLTVV.

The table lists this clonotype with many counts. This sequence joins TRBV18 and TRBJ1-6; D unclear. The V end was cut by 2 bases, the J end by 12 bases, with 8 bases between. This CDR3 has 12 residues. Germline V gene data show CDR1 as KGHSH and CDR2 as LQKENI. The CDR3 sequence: CASSPTREPLHF. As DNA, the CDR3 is TGTGCCAGCTCACCAACACGGGAACCCCTCCACTTT.

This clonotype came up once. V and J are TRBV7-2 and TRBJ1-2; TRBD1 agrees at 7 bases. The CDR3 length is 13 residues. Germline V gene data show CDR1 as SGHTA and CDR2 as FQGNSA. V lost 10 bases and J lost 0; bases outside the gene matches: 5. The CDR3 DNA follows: TGTGCCACCACGGGACAGCCTAACTATGGCTACACCTTC. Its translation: CATTGQPNYGYTF.

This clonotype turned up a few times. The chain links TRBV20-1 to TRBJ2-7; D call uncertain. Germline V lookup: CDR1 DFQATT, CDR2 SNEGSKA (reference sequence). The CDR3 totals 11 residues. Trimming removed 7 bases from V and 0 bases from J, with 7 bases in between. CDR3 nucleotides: TGCAGTGTCGGCACCTCCTACGAGCAGTACTTC. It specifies CSVGTSYEQYF.

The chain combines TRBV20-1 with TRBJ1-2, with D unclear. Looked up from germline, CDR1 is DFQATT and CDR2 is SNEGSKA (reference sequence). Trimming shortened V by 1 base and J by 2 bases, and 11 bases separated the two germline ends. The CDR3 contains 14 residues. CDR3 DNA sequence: TGCAGTGCTAGAGGGCAGGCGAGGAACTATGGCTACACCTTC. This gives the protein CSARGQARNYGYTF.

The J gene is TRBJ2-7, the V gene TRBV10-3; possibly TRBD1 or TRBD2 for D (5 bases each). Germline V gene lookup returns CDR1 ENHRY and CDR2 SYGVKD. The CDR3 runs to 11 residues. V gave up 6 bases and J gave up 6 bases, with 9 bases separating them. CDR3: CAISQGTEQYF. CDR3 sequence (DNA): TGTGCCATCAGCCAAGGGACCGAGCAGTACTTC.

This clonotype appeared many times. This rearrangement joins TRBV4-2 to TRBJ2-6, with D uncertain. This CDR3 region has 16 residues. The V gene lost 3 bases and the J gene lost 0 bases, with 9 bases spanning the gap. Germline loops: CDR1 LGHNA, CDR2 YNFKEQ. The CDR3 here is CASSQDFVSGANVLTF. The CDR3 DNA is TGTGCCAGCAGCCAGGATTTTGTCTCTGGGGCCAACGTCCTGACTTTC.

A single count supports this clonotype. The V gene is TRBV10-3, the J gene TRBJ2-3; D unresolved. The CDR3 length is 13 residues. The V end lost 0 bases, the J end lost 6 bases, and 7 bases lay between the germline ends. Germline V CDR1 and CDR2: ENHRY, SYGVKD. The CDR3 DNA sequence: TGTGCCATCAGTGAGTCAGGGTTGGATACGCAGTATTTT. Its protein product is CAISESGLDTQYF.

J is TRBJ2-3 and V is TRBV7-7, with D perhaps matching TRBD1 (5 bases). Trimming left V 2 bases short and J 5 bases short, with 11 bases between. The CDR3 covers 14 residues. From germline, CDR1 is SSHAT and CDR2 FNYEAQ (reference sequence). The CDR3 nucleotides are TGTGCCAGCAGCTTAAGCAGGGTAGGAGATACGCAGTATTTT. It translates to CASSLSRVGDTQYF.

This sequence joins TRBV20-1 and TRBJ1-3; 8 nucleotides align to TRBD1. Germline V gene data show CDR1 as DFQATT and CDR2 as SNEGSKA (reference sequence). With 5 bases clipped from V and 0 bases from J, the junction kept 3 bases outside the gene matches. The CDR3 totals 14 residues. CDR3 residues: CSAGQGLSGNTIYF. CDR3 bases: TGCAGTGCTGGACAGGGCCTCTCTGGAAACACCATATATTTT.

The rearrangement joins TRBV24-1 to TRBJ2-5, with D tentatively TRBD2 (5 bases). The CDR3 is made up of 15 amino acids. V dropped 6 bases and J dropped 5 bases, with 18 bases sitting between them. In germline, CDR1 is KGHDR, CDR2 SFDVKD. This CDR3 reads CATSRRRGSWETQYF. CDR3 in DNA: TGTGCCACCAGTAGGAGGAGAGGTTCATGGGAGACCCAGTACTTC.

CDR3 coding DNA: TGTGCCAGCAGCCAGGGACAGGGGATTGCCTACGAGCAGTACTTC. Its protein is CASSQGQGIAYEQYF. This chain joins TRBV5-6 and TRBJ2-7, with 10 bases matching TRBD1. The CDR3 is 15 residues long. CDR1 and CDR2 from the germline V gene are SGHDT and YYEEEE. J was trimmed by 2 bases and V by 4 bases; bases with no gene match: 6.

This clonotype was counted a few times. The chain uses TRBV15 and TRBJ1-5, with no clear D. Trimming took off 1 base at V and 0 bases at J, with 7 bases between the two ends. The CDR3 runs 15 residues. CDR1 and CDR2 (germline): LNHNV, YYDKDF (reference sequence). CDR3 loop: CATSRGGISNQPQHF. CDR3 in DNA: TGTGCCACCAGCAGAGGTGGGATTAGCAATCAGCCCCAGCATTTT.

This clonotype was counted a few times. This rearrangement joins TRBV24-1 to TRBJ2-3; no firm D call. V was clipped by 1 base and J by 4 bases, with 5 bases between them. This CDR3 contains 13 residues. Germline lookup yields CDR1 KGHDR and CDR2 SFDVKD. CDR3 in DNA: TGTGCCACCAGTGATTTCGCTCCAGATACGCAGTATTTT. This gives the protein CATSDFAPDTQYF.

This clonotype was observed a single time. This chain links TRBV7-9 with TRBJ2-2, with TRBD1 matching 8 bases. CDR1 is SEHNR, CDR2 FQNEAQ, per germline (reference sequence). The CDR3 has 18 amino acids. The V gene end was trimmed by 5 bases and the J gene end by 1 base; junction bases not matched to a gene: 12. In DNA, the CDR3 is TGTGCCAGCAGCCGCCGGTATGACAGGGGACTGAACACCGGGGAGCTGTTTTTT. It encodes CASSRRYDRGLNTGELFF.

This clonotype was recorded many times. Here the CDR3 DNA reads TGTGCCAGCAGTTTATCCAGGGGAGGCACTGAAGCTTTCTTT. Translating gives CASSLSRGGTEAFF. The gene calls are TRBV27 and TRBJ1-1; weak D call: TRBD1 (6 bases). Germline CDR1 and CDR2: MNHEY and SMNVEV (reference sequence). CDR3 size: 14 residues. Deletions cut 0 bases from V and 4 bases from J, with 9 bases between.

The CDR3 DNA sequence: TGTGCCAGCAGCTTAGGGGACAGGGGACCCTCTGGGGCCAACGTCCTGACTTTC. Residues: CASSLGDRGPSGANVLTF. The V gene is TRBV7-9, the J gene TRBJ2-6; TRBD1 aligns across 10 bases. V gave up 1 base and J gave up 0 bases; unmatched junction bases: 3. This CDR3 has 18 residues. The V gene's germline CDR1 is SEHNR and CDR2 FQNEAQ (reference sequence).

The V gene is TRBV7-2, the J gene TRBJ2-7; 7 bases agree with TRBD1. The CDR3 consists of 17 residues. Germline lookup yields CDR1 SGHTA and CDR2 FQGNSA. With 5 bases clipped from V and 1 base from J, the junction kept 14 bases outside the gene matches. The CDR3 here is CASSPHGQVLTSYEQYF. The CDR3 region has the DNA TGTGCCAGCAGCCCACATGGACAGGTGTTGACATCCTACGAGCAGTACTTC.

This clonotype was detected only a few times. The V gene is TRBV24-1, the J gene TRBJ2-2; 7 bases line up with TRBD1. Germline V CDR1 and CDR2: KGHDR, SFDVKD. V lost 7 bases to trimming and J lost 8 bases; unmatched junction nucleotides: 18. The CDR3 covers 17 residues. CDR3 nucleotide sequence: TGTGCCACCAGCTTACAGGGGCCCGATTCCAAGATGGGGGAGCTGTTTTTT. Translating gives CATSLQGPDSKMGELFF.

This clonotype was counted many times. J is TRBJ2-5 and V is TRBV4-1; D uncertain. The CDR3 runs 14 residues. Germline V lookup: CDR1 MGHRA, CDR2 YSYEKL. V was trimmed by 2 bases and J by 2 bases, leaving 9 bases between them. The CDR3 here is CASSQYAGQETQYF. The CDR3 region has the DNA TGCGCCAGCAGCCAATACGCTGGGCAAGAGACCCAGTACTTC.

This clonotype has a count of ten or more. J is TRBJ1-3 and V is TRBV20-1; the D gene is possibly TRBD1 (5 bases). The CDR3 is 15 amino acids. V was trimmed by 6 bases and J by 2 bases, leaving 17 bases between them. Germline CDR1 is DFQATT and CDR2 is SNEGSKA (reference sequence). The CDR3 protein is CSASSGGVTGNTIYF. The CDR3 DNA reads TGCAGTGCCAGCTCTGGGGGGGTAACTGGAAACACCATATATTTT.

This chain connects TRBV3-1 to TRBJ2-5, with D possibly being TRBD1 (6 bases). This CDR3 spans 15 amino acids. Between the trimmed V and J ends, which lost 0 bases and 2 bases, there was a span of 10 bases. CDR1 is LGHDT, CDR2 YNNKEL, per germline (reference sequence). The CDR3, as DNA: TGTGCCAGCAGCCAAGATGAGGGGGTACAAGAGACCCAGTACTTC. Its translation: CASSQDEGVQETQYF.

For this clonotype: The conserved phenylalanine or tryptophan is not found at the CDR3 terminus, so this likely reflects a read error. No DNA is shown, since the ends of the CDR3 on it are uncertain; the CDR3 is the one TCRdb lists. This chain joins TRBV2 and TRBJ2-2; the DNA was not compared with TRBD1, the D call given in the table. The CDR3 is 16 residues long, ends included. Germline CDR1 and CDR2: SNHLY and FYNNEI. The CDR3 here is CASSLPRDRGHRGAVV.

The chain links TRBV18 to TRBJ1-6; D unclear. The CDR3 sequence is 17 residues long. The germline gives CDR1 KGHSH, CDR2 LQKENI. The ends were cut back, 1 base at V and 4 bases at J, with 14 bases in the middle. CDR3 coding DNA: TGTGCCAGCTCACCACGGGAAAAAATTGAGTATAATTCACCCCTCCACTTT. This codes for CASSPREKIEYNSPLHF.

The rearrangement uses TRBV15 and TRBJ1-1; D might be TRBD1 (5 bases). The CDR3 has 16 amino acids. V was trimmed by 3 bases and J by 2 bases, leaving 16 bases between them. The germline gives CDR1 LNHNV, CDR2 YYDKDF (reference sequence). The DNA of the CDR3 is TGTGCCACCAGCAGTGTTTCGGGGGACCTAAACACTGAAGCTTTCTTT. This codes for CATSSVSGDLNTEAFF.

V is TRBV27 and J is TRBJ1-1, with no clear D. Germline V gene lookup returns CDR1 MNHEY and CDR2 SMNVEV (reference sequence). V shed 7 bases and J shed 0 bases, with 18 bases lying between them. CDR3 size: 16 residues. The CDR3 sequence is CASKFLVSGMNTEAFF. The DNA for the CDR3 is TGTGCCAGCAAGTTTTTGGTCTCGGGCATGAACACTGAAGCTTTCTTT.

CDR3 loop: CASSSGGSSKRQHF. The DNA for the CDR3 is TGTGCCAGCAGTTCGGGAGGGAGCAGTAAACGCCAGCATTTT. The chain employs TRBV12-3 or TRBV12-4 and TRBJ1-5; no firm D call. V lost 4 bases, J lost 12 bases, and 19 bases lay in between. The CDR3 totals 14 residues.

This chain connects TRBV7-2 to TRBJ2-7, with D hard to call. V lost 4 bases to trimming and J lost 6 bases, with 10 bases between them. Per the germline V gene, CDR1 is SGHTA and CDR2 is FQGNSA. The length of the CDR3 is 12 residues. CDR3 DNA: TGTGCCAGCAGCTCGAGTATTCGCGAGCAGTACTTC. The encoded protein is CASSSSIREQYF.

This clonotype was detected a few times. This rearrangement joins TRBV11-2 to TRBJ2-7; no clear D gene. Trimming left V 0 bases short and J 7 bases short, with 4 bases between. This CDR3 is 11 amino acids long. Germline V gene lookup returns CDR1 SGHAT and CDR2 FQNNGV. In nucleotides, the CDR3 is TGTGCCAGCAGCTTAGAACGAGAGCAGTACTTC. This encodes CASSLEREQYF.

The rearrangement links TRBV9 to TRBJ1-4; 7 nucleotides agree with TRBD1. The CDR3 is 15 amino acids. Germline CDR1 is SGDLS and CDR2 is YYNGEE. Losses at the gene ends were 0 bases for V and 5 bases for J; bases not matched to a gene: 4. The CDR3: CASSVEGQRNEKLFF. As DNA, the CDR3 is TGTGCCAGCAGCGTAGAGGGACAGAGGAATGAAAAACTGTTTTTT.